The present T cell receptor beta chain was sequenced within a study of circulating CD8 cells and anti-PD-1 response in melanoma. Overall study: About 45% of the 13 patients had prior targeted therapy or immunotherapy; seven did not.

This clonotype ranks as medium-sized. Its antigen remains unidentified. Live CD3+CD8+TCRalphabeta+ cells were sorted into four subsets by PD-1 and/or TIGIT. The CDR3 spans 13 residues. V lost 7 bases, J lost 4 bases, and 4 bases stayed unmatched. Germline values: CDR1 LNHDA, CDR2 SQIVND (reference sequence). The QIAseq Immune Repertoire TCR panel built the libraries from around 15 ng of total RNA. TCRdb re-derived calls from the reads in MiXCR, one entry per CDR3 protein. The sample shows 1,500 to 2,000 distinct CDR3 sequences, approximately 7% of them seen only once. Study results and caveats: Replicates were generally not done for experiments.

This sequence originates from a human donor with melanoma. The material was CD8+ T cells from PBMCs, obtained at baseline or after one month of anti-PD-1 therapy (not recorded which). The chain employs TRBV19 and TRBJ1-2; TRBD1 matches 9 bases. The CDR3: CASTRDRVYGYTF. CDR3 DNA sequence: TGTGCCAGTACAAGGGACAGGGTCTATGGCTACACCTTC.